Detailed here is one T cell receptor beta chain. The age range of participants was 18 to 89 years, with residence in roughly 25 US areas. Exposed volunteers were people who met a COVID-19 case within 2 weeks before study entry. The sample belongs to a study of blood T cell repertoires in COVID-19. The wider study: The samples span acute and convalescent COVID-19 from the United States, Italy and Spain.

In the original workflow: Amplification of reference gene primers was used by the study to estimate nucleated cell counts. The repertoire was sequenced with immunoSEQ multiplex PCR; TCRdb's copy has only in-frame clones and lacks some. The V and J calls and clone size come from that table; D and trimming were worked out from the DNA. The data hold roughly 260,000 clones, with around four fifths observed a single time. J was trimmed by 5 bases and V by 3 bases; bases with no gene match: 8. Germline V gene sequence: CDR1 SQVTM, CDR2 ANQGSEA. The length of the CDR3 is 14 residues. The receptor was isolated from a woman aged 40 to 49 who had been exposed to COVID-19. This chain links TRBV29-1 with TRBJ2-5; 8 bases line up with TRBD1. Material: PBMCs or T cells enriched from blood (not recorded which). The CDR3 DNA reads TGCAGCGTTGATGGACAGGGACCCCGGGAGACCCAGTACTTC. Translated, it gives CSVDGQGPRETQYF.